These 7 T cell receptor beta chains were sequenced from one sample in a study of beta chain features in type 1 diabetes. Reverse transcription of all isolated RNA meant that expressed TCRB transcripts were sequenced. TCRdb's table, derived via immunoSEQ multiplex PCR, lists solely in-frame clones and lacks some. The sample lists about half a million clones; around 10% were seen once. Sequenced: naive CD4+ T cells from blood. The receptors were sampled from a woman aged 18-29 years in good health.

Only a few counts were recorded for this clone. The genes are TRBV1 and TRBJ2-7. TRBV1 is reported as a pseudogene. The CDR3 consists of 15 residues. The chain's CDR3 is CTSSQEGTSSYEQYV. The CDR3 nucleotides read TGCACCAGCAGCCAAGAGGGAACAAGCTCCTACGAGCAGTACGTC.

The CDR3 protein is CASSSTGQWGETQYF. DNA of the CDR3: TGTGCCAGCTCCTCAACGGGACAATGGGGAGAGACCCAGTACTTC. V is TRBV18 and J is TRBJ2-5; TRBD1 might be the D (6 bases). The CDR3 extends over 15 amino acids. In germline, CDR1 is KGHSH, CDR2 LQKENI. Trimming took off 6 bases at V and 4 bases at J, with 18 bases between the two ends. Together with reference TRBV18 and TRBJ2-5, the CDR3 gives the full variable domain: NAGVMQNPRHLVRRRGQEARLRCSPMKGHSHVYWYRQLPEEGLKFMVYLQKENIIDESGMPKERFSAEFPKEGPSILRIQQVVRGDSAAYFCASSSTGQWGETQYFGPGTRLLVL.

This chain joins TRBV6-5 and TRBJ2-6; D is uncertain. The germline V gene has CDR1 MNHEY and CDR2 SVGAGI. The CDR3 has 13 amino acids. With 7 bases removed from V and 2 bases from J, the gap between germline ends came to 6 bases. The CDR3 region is CASMIAGANVLTF. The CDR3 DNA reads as TGTGCCAGCATGATAGCTGGGGCCAACGTCCTGACTTTC.

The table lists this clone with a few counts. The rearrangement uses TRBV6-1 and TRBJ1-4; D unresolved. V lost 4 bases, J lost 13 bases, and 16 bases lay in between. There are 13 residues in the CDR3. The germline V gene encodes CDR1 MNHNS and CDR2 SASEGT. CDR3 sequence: CASSVSEMKRLFF. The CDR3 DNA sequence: TGTGCCAGCAGTGTAAGTGAGATGAAAAGACTGTTTTTT.

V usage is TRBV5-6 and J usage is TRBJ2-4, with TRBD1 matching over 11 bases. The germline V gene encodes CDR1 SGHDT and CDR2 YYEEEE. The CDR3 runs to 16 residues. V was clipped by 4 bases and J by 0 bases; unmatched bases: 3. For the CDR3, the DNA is TGTGCCAGCAGCCGCGGGACAGGGGGAGCCAAAAACATTCAGTACTTC. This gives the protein CASSRGTGGAKNIQYF. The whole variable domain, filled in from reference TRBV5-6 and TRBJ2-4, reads DAGVTQSPTHLIKTRGQQVTLRCSPKSGHDTVSWYQQALGQGPQFIFQYYEEEERQRGNFPDRFSGHQFPNYSSELNVNALLLGDSALYLCASSRGTGGAKNIQYFGAGTRLSVL.

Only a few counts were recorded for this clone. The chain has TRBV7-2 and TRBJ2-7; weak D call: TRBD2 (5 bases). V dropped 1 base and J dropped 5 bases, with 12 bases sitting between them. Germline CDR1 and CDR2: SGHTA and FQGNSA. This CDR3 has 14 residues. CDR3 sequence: CASSLVARGHEQYV. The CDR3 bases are TGTGCCAGCAGCTTAGTGGCCCGAGGGCACGAGCAGTACGTC.

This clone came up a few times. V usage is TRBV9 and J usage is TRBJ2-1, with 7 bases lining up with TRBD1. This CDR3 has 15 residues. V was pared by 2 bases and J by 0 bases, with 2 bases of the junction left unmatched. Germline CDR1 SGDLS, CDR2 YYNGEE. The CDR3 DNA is TGTGCCAGCAGCGTTACAGGGGACTCCTACAATGAGCAGTTCTTC. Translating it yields CASSVTGDSYNEQFF.